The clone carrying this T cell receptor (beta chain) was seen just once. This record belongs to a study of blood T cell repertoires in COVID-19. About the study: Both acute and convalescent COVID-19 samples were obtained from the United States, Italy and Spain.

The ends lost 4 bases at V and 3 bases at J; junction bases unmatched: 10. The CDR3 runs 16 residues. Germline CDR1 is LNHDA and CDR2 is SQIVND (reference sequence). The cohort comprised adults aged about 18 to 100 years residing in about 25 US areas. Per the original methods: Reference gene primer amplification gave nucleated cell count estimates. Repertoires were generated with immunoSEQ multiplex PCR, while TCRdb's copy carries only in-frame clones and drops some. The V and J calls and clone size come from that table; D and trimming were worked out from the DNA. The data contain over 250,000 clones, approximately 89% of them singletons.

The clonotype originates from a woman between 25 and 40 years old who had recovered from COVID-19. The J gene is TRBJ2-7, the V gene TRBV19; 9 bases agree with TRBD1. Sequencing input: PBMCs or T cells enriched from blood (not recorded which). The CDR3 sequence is CASSNRGGTGIYEQYF. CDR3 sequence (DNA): TGTGCCAGTAGTAACCGTGGAGGGACAGGGATCTACGAGCAGTACTTC.